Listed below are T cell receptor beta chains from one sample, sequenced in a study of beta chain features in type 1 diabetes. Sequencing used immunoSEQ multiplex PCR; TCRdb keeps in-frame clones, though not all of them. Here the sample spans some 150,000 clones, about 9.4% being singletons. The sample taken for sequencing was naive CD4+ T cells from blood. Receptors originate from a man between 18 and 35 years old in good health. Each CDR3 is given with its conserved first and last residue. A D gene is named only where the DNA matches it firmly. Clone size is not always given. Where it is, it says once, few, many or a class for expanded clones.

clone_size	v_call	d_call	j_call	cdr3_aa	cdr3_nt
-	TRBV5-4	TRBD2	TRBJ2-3	CASSWGAGGLGDTQYF	TGTGCCAGCAGCTGGGGAGCGGGGGGCCTGGGAGATACGCAGTATTTT
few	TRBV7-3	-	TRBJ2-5	CASSLGGTKETQYF	TGTGCCAGCAGCTTAGGAGGGACGAAAGAGACCCAGTACTTC
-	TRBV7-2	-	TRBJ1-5	CASSQVWSQQNQPQHF	TGTGCCAGCAGCCAAGTTTGGTCACAGCAGAATCAGCCCCAGCATTTT
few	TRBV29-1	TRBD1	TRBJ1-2	CSVARQGRDGYTF	TGCAGCGTCGCAAGACAGGGGCGAGATGGCTACACCTTC
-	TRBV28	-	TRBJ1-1	CASSRRGGNTEAFF	TGTGCCAGCAGCCGTAGGGGGGGGAACACTGAAGCTTTCTTT
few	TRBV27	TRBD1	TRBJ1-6	CASSPTGWYNSPLHF	TGTGCCAGCAGCCCGACAGGGTGGTATAATTCACCCCTCCACTTT
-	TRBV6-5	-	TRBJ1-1	CASRLPGVTEAFF	TGTGCCAGCAGGCTACCAGGGGTTACTGAAGCTTTCTTT
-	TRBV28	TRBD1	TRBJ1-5	CASVTTTGPHQPQHF	TGTGCCAGCGTTACTACGACAGGGCCCCATCAGCCCCAGCATTTT
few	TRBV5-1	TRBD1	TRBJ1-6	CASSRTTGYESPLHF	TGCGCCAGCAGCAGAACGACAGGGTATGAGTCACCCCTCCACTTT
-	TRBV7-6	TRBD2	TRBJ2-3	CASASGGEDTQYF	TGTGCCAGCGCTAGCGGGGGGGAAGATACGCAGTATTTT
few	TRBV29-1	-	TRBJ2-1	CSVAAGYSYNEQFF	TGCAGCGTGGCAGCGGGCTACTCCTACAATGAGCAGTTCTTC
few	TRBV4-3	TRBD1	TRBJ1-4	CASSTGTAGGKLFF	TGCGCCAGCAGCACCGGGACCGCAGGGGGGAAACTGTTTTTT
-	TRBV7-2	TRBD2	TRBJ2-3	CASSVSGGGTDTQYF	TGTGCCAGCAGCGTTAGCGGGGGGGGCACAGATACGCAGTATTTT
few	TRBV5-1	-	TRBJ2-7	CASSSPQGHYEQYF	TGCGCCAGCAGCTCCCCGCAGGGCCACTACGAGCAGTACTTC
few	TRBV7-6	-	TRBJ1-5	CASSLRDKSQPQHF	TGTGCCAGCAGCTTAAGGGACAAGAGTCAGCCCCAGCATTTT
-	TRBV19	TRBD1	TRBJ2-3	CASRTTGSGDTQYF	TGTGCCAGTAGAACGACAGGGAGTGGAGATACGCAGTATTTT
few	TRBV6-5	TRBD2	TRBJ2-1	CASSLSGGLNNEQFF	TGTGCCAGCAGTTTGAGCGGGGGGTTGAACAATGAGCAGTTCTTC
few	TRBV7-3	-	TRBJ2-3	CASSTMGPGDTQYF	TGTGCCAGCAGCACAATGGGGCCGGGAGATACGCAGTATTTT
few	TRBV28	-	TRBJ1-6	CASRSGVGSYNSPLHF	TGTGCCAGCCGGTCAGGGGTCGGCTCTTATAATTCACCCCTCCACTTT
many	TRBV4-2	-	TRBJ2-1	CASSLLQGDEQFF	TGTGCCAGCAGCCTGTTACAGGGAGATGAGCAGTTCTTC
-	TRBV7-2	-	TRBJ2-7	CASSSKPRTVSTGDEQYF	TGTGCCAGCAGCTCAAAGCCAAGGACAGTCAGCACTGGGGACGAGCAGTACTTC
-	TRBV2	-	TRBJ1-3	CASSKLAGASGNTIYF	TGTGCCAGCAGTAAACTAGCCGGGGCCTCTGGAAACACCATATATTTT
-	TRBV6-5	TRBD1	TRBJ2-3	CASSPQGFRADTQYF	TGTGCCAGCAGTCCACAGGGGTTCAGGGCAGATACGCAGTATTTT
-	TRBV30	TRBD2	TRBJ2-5	CAWSEVGTSPSPGQYF	TGTGCCTGGAGTGAGGTTGGGACTAGCCCCTCTCCGGGCCAGTACTTC
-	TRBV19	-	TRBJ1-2	CASSMDGGDYGYTF	TGTGCCAGTAGTATGGACGGGGGAGACTATGGCTACACCTTC
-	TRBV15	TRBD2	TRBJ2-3	CATSRGLARTDTQYF	TGTGCCACCAGCAGGGGACTAGCGAGGACAGATACGCAGTATTTT
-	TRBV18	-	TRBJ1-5	CASSPPGSGPQHF	TGTGCCAGCTCACCGCCTGGGAGCGGGCCCCAGCATTTT
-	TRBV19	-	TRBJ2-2	CASSIQGFTGELFF	TGTGCCAGTAGTATACAGGGGTTCACCGGGGAGCTGTTTTTT
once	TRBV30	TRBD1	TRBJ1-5	CAWSPGDSQPQHF	TGTGCCTGGAGTCCAGGGGACAGCCAGCCCCAGCATTTT
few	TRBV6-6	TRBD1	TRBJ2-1	CASSAGGTYNEQFF	TGTGCCAGCAGTGCAGGGGGCACCTACAATGAGCAGTTCTTC
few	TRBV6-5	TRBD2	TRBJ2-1	CASRRTSGGYNEQFF	TGTGCCAGCAGGCGGACTAGCGGGGGATACAATGAGCAGTTCTTC
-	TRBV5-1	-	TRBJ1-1	CASSLEGPTEAFF	TGCGCCAGCAGCTTGGAGGGGCCGACTGAAGCTTTCTTT
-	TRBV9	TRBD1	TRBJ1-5	CASSPLQTGVQPQHF	TGTGCCAGCAGCCCACTCCAGACAGGGGTCCAGCCCCAGCATTTT
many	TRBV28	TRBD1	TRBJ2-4	CASSLVFGTGVQYF	TGTGCCAGCAGTTTGGTTTTTGGGACAGGGGTTCAGTACTTC
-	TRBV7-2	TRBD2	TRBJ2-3	CASSLVYAGGTDTQYF	TGTGCCAGCAGCTTAGTATATGCGGGGGGGACAGATACGCAGTATTTT
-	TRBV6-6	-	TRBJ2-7	CASRPTSRYEQYF	TGTGCCAGCAGACCCACTAGCCGGTACGAGCAGTACTTC
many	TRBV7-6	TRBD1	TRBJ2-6	CASSLGQGAGANVLTF	TGTGCCAGCAGCTTAGGTCAGGGGGCTGGGGCCAACGTCCTGACTTTC
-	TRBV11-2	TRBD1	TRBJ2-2	CASSLGTGGRTGELFF	TGTGCCAGCAGCTTAGGGACAGGGGGAAGGACCGGGGAGCTGTTTTTT
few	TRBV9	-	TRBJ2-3	CASSVGPSSTDTQYF	TGTGCCAGCAGCGTAGGGCCTAGCAGCACAGATACGCAGTATTTT
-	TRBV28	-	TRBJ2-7	CASSFLDYSYEQYF	TGTGCCAGCAGTTTCTTGGACTACTCCTACGAGCAGTACTTC
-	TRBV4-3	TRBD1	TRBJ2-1	CASSRVPGQGNEQFF	TGCGCCAGCAGCCGCGTCCCGGGACAGGGGAATGAGCAGTTCTTC
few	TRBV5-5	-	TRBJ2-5	CASSLSPAGTQYF	TGTGCCAGCAGCTTGAGTCCCGCAGGGACCCAGTACTTC
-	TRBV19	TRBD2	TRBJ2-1	CASSIGGGSYNEQFF	TGTGCCAGTAGTATAGGGGGGGGCTCCTACAATGAGCAGTTCTTC
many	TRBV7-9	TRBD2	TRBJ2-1	CASSLDGGGYNEQFF	TGTGCCAGCAGCTTAGACGGCGGGGGGTACAATGAGCAGTTCTTC
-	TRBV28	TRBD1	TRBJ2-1	CASSSPGTASYNEQFF	TGTGCCAGCAGTTCACCCGGGACAGCCTCCTACAATGAGCAGTTCTTC
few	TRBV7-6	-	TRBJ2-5	CASRTTVQETQYF	TGTGCCAGCAGGACGACAGTGCAAGAGACCCAGTACTTC
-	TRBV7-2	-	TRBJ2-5	CASSLTGFGGETQYF	TGTGCCAGCAGCTTAACGGGTTTTGGAGGGGAGACCCAGTACTTC
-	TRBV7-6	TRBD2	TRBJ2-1	CASSLGLAGGPSYNEQFF	TGTGCCAGCAGCTTAGGACTAGCGGGGGGGCCCTCCTACAATGAGCAGTTCTTC
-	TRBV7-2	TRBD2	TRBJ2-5	CASSLGGTSGARLETQYF	TGTGCCAGCAGCCTGGGGGGGACTAGCGGGGCCCGGTTGGAGACCCAGTACTTC
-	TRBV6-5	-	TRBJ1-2	CASSYRTGGYTF	TGTGCCAGCAGTTACCGCACAGGTGGCTACACCTTC
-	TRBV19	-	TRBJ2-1	CASSITQSSYNEQFF	TGTGCCAGTAGTATAACACAGAGCTCCTACAATGAGCAGTTCTTC
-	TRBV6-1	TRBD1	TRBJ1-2	CASSEGRGKAYGYTF	TGTGCCAGCAGTGAGGGCAGGGGGAAGGCCTATGGCTACACCTTC
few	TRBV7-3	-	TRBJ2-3	CASSYLGGGPPADTQYF	TGTGCCAGCAGCTACCTTGGGGGGGGGCCCCCGGCAGATACGCAGTATTTT
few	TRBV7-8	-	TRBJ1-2	CASSHPPAGGSYGYTF	TGTGCCAGCAGCCACCCCCCTGCTGGCGGAAGTTATGGCTACACCTTC
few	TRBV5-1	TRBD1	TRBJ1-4	CASSLGQGANEKLFF	TGCGCCAGCAGCTTGGGACAGGGTGCTAATGAAAAACTGTTTTTT